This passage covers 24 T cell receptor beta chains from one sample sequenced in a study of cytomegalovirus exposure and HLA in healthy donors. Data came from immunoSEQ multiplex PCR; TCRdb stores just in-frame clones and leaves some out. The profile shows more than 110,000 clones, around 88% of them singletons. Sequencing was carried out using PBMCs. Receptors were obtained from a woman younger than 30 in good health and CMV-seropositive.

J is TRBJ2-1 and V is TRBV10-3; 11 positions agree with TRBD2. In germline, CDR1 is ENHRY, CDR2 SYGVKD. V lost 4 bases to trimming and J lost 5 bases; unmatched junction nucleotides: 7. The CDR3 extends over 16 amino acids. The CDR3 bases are TGTGCCATCAGTGTAAAACTAGCGGGGGCCAACAATGAGCAGTTCTTC. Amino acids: CAISVKLAGANNEQFF.

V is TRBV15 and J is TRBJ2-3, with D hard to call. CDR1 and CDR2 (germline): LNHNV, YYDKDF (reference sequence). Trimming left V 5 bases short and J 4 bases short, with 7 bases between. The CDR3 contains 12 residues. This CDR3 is CATSLQSDTQYF. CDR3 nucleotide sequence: TGTGCCACCAGCTTACAGTCAGATACGCAGTATTTT.

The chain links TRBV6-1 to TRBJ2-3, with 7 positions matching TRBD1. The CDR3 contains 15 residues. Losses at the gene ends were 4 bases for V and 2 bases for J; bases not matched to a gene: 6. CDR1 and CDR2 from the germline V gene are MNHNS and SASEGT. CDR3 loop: CASSVRTGDTDTQYF. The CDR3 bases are TGTGCCAGCAGTGTCAGGACAGGAGACACAGATACGCAGTATTTT.

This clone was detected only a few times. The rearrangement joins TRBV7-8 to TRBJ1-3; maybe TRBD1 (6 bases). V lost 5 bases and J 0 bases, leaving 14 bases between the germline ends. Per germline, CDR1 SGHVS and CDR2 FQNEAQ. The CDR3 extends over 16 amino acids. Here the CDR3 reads CASSPRNRASGNTIYF. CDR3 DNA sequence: TGTGCCAGCAGCCCCAGAAACAGGGCCTCTGGAAACACCATATATTTT.

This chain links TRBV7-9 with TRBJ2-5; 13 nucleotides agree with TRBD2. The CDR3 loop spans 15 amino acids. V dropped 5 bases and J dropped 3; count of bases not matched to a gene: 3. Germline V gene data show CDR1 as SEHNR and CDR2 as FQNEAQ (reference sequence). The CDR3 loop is CASSKTSGREETQYF. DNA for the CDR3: TGTGCCAGCAGCAAAACTAGCGGGAGGGAAGAGACCCAGTACTTC.

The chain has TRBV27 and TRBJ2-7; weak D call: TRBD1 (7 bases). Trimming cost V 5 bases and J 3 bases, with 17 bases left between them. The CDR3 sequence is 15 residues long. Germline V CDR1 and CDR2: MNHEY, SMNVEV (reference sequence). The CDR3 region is CASSPRAQGGYEQYF. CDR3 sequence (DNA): TGTGCCAGCAGTCCTAGAGCCCAGGGGGGCTACGAGCAGTACTTC.

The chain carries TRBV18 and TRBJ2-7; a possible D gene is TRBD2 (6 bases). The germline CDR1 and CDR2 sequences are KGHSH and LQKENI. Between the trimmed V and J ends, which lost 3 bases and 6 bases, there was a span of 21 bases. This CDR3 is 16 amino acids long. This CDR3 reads CASSPGTGTRLTEQYF. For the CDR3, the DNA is TGTGCCAGCTCACCCGGGACCGGGACTCGCCTCACCGAGCAGTACTTC.

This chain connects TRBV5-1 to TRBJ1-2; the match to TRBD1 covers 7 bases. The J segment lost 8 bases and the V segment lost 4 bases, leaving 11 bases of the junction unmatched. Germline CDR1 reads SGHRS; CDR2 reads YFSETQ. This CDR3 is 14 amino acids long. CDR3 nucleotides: TGCGCCAGCAGCCTCGGGACAGCGGAGGAAGGCTACACCTTC. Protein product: CASSLGTAEEGYTF.

The CDR3 coding sequence is TGTGCCAGCAGTTTACCGGGACTAGCGGGACCCGATACGCAGTATTTT. Protein product: CASSLPGLAGPDTQYF. V gene TRBV27 combines with J gene TRBJ2-3, with 13 bases fitting TRBD2. CDR1 is MNHEY and CDR2 is SMNVEV in the germline V gene (reference sequence). Unmatched junction bases numbered 5, after V lost 2 bases and J lost 6 bases. This CDR3 region has 16 residues.

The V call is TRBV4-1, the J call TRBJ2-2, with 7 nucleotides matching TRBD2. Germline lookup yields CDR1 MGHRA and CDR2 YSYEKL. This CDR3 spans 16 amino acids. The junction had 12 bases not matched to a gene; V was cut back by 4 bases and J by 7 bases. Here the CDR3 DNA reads TGCGCCAGCAGCCCCGGTGGAGCGGGACTGGGCGGGGAGCTGTTTTTT. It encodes CASSPGGAGLGGELFF.

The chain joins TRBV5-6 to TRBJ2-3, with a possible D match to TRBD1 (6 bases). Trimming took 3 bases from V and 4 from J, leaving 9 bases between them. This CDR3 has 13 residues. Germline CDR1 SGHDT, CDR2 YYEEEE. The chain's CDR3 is CASSSYRADTQYF. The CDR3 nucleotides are TGTGCCAGCAGCTCCTACAGGGCAGATACGCAGTATTTT.

DNA of the CDR3: TGTGCCAGCAGTTTAGGGGGCGGCTACAATGAGCAGTTCTTC. It specifies CASSLGGGYNEQFF. The genes are TRBV28 and TRBJ2-1; perhaps TRBD1 as D (6 bases). There are 14 residues in the CDR3. Trimming removed 2 bases at V and 3 bases at J, with 8 bases between. CDR1 and CDR2 (germline): MDHEN, SYDVKM.

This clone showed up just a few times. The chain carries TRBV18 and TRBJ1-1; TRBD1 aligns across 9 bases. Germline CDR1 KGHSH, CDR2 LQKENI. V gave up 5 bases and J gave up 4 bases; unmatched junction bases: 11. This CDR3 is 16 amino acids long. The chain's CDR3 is CASSSIQGASGTEAFF. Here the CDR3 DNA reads TGTGCCAGCTCATCTATACAGGGGGCGTCGGGCACTGAAGCTTTCTTT.

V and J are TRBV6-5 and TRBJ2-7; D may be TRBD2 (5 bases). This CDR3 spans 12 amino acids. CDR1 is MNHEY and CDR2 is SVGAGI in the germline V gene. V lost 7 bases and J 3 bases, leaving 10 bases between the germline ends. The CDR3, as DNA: TGTGCCAGCACGGGATCTCGCTACGAGCAGTACTTC. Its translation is CASTGSRYEQYF.

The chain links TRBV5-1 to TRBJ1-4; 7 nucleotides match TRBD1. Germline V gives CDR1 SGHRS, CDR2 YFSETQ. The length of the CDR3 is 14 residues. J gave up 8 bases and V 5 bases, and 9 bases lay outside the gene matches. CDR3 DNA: TGCGCCAGCAGTGTAGGGGGCACGGAAGAAAAACTGTTTTTT. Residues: CASSVGGTEEKLFF. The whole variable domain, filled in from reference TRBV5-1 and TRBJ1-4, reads KAGVTQTPRYLIKTRGQQVTLSCSPISGHRSVSWYQQTPGQGLQFLFEYFSETQRNKGNFPGRFSGRQFSNSRSEMNVSTLELGDSALYLCASSVGGTEEKLFFGSGTQLSVL.

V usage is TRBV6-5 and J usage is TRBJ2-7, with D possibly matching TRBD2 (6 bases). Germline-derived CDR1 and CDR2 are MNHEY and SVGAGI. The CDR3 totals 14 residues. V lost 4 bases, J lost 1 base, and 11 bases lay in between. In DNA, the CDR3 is TGTGCCAGCAGTTCCCCGGGACTTTCCTACGAGCAGTACTTC. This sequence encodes CASSSPGLSYEQYF.

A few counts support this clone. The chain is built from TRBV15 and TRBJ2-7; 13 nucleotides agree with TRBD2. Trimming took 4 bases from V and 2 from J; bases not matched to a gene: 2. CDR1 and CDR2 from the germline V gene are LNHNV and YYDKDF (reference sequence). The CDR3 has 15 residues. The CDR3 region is CATSKGLAGAYEQYF. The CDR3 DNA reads TGTGCCACCAGCAAAGGACTAGCGGGAGCCTACGAGCAGTACTTC.

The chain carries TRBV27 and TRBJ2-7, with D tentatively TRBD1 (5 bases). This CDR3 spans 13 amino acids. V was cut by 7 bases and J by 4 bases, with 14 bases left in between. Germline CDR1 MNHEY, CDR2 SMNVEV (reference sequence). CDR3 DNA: TGTGCCAGCATGCTGCAGGGCCGATACGAGCAGTACTTC. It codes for CASMLQGRYEQYF.

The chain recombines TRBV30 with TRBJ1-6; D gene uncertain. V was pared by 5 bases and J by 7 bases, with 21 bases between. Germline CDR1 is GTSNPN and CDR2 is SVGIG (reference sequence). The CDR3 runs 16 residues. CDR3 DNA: TGTGCCTGGGCGCCCTTTGGGTTGGGCCGGAATTCACCCCTCCACTTT. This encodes CAWAPFGLGRNSPLHF.

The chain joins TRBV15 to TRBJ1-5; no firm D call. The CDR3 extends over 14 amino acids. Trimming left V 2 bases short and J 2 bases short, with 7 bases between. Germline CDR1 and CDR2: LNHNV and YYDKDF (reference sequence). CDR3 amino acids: CATSRTGGNQPQHF. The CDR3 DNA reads TGTGCCACCAGCAGAACGGGTGGCAATCAGCCCCAGCATTTT.

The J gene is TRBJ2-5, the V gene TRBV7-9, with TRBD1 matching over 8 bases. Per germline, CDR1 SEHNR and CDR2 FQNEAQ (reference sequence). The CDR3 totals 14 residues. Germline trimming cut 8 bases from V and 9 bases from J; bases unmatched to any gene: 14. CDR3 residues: CASAATGASLSQYF. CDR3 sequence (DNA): TGTGCCAGCGCTGCGACAGGGGCTTCCTTGTCCCAGTACTTC.

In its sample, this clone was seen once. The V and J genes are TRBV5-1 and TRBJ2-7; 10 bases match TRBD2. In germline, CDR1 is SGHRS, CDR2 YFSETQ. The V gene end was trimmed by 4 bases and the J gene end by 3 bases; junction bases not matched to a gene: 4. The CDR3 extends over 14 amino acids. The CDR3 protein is CASSLGLADYEQYF. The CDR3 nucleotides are TGCGCCAGCAGCCTTGGACTAGCGGACTACGAGCAGTACTTC.

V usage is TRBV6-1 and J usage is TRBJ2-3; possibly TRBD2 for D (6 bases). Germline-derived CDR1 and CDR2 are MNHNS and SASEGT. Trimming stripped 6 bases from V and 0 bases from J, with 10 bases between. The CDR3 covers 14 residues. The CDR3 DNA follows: TGTGCCAGCAGGAGCGGGCCTAGCACAGATACGCAGTATTTT. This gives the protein CASRSGPSTDTQYF.

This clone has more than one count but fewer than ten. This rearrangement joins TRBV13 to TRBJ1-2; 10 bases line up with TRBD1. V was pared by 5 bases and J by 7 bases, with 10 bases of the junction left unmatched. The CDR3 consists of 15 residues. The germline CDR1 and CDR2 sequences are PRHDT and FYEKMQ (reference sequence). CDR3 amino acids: CASSPGTGAPSGYTF. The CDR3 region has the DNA TGTGCCAGCAGCCCGGGGACAGGGGCCCCAAGTGGCTACACCTTC.